The sequence of this TCR beta chain was determined in a study of T cell responses to AZD1222 COVID-19 vaccine. The study's findings and limits: Across the whole spike, CD4 TCRs peaked at regions 160-218 and 743-854.

For this clone: Its antigen remains unknown.

Looked up from germline, CDR1 is SGHRS and CDR2 is YFSETQ. J gave up 5 bases and V 1 base, and 3 bases lay outside the gene matches. The CDR3 totals 14 residues. This table comes from immunoSEQ multiplex PCR, and its TCRdb copy is limited to in-frame clones, with some not included. Of over 150,000 clones in the sample, 90% are singletons; the top ten hold approximately 3%. The sample consisted of peripheral blood, taken on day 0 of AZD1222 vaccination. This receptor was identified in an adult in good health. The chain employs TRBV5-1 and TRBJ1-5, with 7 bases fitting TRBD1. The CDR3 DNA reads TGCGCCAGCAGCTTGAAAGGGGGCCATCAGCCCCAGCATTTT. This translates into CASSLKGGHQPQHF.